What follows are 17 T cell receptor beta chains derived from one specimen sequenced in a study of CD8+ T cells in alopecia areata. Following extraction, RNA underwent reverse transcription to cDNA, which served as the sequencing template. Using immunoSEQ multiplex PCR, the repertoire was profiled, and TCRdb retains in-frame clones only, with some absent. The table includes some 95,000 clones, roughly two fifths detected once. Sequencing was performed on CD4+ T cells sorted from blood. The receptors originated from a human donor with alopecia areata.

This clone was found a few times. The chain has TRBV15 and TRBJ1-5; possibly TRBD1 for D (6 bases). Germline CDR1 LNHNV, CDR2 YYDKDF (reference sequence). The CDR3 is 12 amino acids. Trimming left V 2 bases short and J 11 bases short, with 10 bases between. CDR3 sequence reads: CATSRRGEAQHF. In DNA, the CDR3 is TGTGCCACCAGCAGAAGGGGGGAAGCCCAGCATTTT.

V is TRBV23-1 and J is TRBJ2-5, with no clear D. TRBV23-1 qualifies as an ORF whose function is uncertain. The CDR3 loop spans 20 amino acids. V dropped 4 bases and J dropped 5 bases, with 32 bases sitting between them. CDR3 loop: CASSPRSRNHLYPRLETQYF. The CDR3 nucleotides read TGCGCCAGCAGTCCGAGGTCGAGGAACCACCTCTACCCCCGGTTGGAGACCCAGTACTTC.

This clone was seen only once. The chain employs TRBV7-2 and TRBJ1-6, with 9 bases matching TRBD1. Per germline, CDR1 SGHTA and CDR2 FQGNSA. This CDR3 has 16 amino acids. Trimming took 5 bases from V and 5 from J; bases not matched to a gene: 7. CDR3 DNA sequence: TGTGCCAGCAGCCTAGGACAGGGGCTCAATAATTCACCCCTCCACTTT. Amino acid sequence: CASSLGQGLNNSPLHF.

This chain links TRBV29-1 with TRBJ1-6, with 10 bases lining up with TRBD1. The CDR3 is 14 residues long. Germline-derived CDR1 and CDR2 are SQVTM and ANQGSEA. The V segment lost 1 base and the J segment 7 bases; nucleotides outside the gene matches: 1. The CDR3 here is CSVEVGQGNSPLHF. In nucleotides, the CDR3 is TGCAGCGTTGAAGTGGGACAGGGGAATTCACCCCTCCACTTT.

In its sample, this clone was seen once. The V call is TRBV28, the J call TRBJ1-6; D is ambiguous. The CDR3 is 12 amino acids. Trimming cost V 2 bases and J 11 bases, with 7 bases left between them. In germline, CDR1 is MDHEN, CDR2 SYDVKM. For the CDR3, the DNA is TGTGCCAGCAGTTTACAAAGACCACCCCTCCACTTT. Protein product: CASSLQRPPLHF.

The chain couples TRBV30 to TRBJ2-5; the match to TRBD1 covers 7 bases. The CDR3 is 14 residues long. Germline V gives CDR1 GTSNPN, CDR2 SVGIG (reference sequence). V lost 3 bases to trimming and J lost 7 bases; unmatched junction nucleotides: 11. The CDR3 is CAWRGQAASGTQYF. Here the CDR3 DNA reads TGTGCCTGGAGAGGACAGGCAGCCTCGGGGACCCAGTACTTC.

The chain has TRBV30 and TRBJ1-2; no clear D gene. V lost 1 base and J 2 bases, leaving 5 bases between the germline ends. From germline, CDR1 is GTSNPN and CDR2 SVGIG (reference sequence). The CDR3 loop spans 12 amino acids. CDR3 DNA: TGTGCCTGGAGTGACAAGAACTATGGCTACACCTTC. Residues: CAWSDKNYGYTF. Filled out from reference TRBV30 and TRBJ1-2, the complete variable domain reads SQTIHQWPATLVQPVGSPLSLECTVEGTSNPNLYWYRQAAGRGLQLLFYSVGIGQISSEVPQNLSASRPQDRQFILSSKKLLLSDSGFYLCAWSDKNYGYTFGSGTRLTVV.

A few counts support this clone. V usage is TRBV29-1 and J usage is TRBJ2-2, with D possibly being TRBD1 (5 bases). Germline lookup yields CDR1 SQVTM and CDR2 ANQGSEA. With 8 bases removed from V and 0 bases from J, the gap between germline ends came to 13 bases. The CDR3 is 14 amino acids. The CDR3 nucleotides are TGCAGCTCCCGGACAAACGCGAACACCGGGGAGCTGTTTTTT. Amino acids: CSSRTNANTGELFF.

This clone was counted a few times. The rearrangement uses TRBV7-2 and TRBJ2-5; D is ambiguous. The V gene's germline CDR1 is SGHTA and CDR2 FQGNSA. The CDR3 consists of 13 residues. V was trimmed by 2 bases and J by 2 bases, leaving 6 bases between them. For the CDR3, the DNA is TGTGCCAGCAGCTTAAATCGTCAAGAGACCCAGTACTTC. It codes for CASSLNRQETQYF.

This clone was detected only a few times. This chain joins TRBV10-2 and TRBJ2-7; D gene uncertain. This CDR3 is built from 12 residues. The germline CDR1 and CDR2 sequences are WSHSY and SAAADI. Trimming removed 3 bases from V and 8 bases from J, with 11 bases in between. The CDR3 bases are TGCGCCAGCAGTGAAATGGGGTCGCAGCAGTACTTC. Encoded protein: CASSEMGSQQYF.

This clone was seen a handful of times. This chain joins TRBV18 and TRBJ2-2; D perhaps matches TRBD2 (5 bases). Deletions cut 3 bases from V and 6 bases from J, with 17 bases between. This CDR3 region has 16 residues. The germline CDR1 and CDR2 sequences are KGHSH and LQKENI. The CDR3 DNA reads TGTGCCAGCTCACCGGTTGCGCTCGGGATACCCGGGGAGCTGTTTTTT. Residues: CASSPVALGIPGELFF.

This clone was detected only a few times. This rearrangement joins TRBV7-9 to TRBJ2-1, with 11 bases fitting TRBD2. Losses at the gene ends were 5 bases for V and 4 bases for J; bases not matched to a gene: 1. The germline gives CDR1 SEHNR, CDR2 FQNEAQ (reference sequence). The CDR3 contains 14 residues. CDR3 coding DNA: TGTGCCAGCAGCCGGACTAGCGGGTACAATGAGCAGTTCTTC. It encodes CASSRTSGYNEQFF.

V usage is TRBV7-7 and J usage is TRBJ2-3; 10 bases are a match to TRBD2. The V segment lost 1 base and the J segment 4 bases; nucleotides outside the gene matches: 2. Per the germline V gene, CDR1 is SSHAT and CDR2 is FNYEAQ (reference sequence). This CDR3 has 15 amino acids. This CDR3 reads CASSLGLAGPDTQYF. CDR3 nucleotides: TGTGCCAGCAGCTTAGGACTAGCGGGCCCAGATACGCAGTATTTT.

This clone was recorded a few times. This chain joins TRBV29-1 and TRBJ2-1; 9 nucleotides align to TRBD1. Germline CDR1 reads SQVTM; CDR2 reads ANQGSEA. This CDR3 region has 13 residues. V gave up 3 bases and J gave up 8 bases; unmatched junction bases: 5. CDR3 nucleotides: TGCAGCGTTGATAACAGGGGGCTCGATGAGCAGTTCTTC. It specifies CSVDNRGLDEQFF.

The chain has TRBV29-1 and TRBJ2-3; 10 positions match TRBD2. This CDR3 is 17 amino acids long. J lost 2 bases, V lost 4 bases, and 12 bases had no gene match. Germline assignment: CDR1 SQVTM and CDR2 ANQGSEA. The CDR3 bases are TGCAGCGTTGGTTCTAGCGGGAGCACCTCGGCCACAGATACGCAGTATTTT. Translating gives CSVGSSGSTSATDTQYF.

The chain recombines TRBV4-3 with TRBJ2-3; maybe TRBD2 (7 bases). The V end lost 2 bases, the J end lost 0 bases, and 9 bases lay between the germline ends. This CDR3 region has 15 residues. CDR1 is LGHNA, CDR2 YSLEER, per germline. CDR3 in amino acids: CASSQRGGSTDTQYF. The CDR3 DNA follows: TGCGCCAGCAGCCAAAGGGGGGGGAGCACAGATACGCAGTATTTT.

The chain couples TRBV11-2 to TRBJ2-7; D unresolved. The CDR3 is 13 amino acids. Per germline, CDR1 SGHAT and CDR2 FQNNGV. Deletions cut 5 bases from V and 4 bases from J, with 12 bases between. The CDR3 is CASSLTDRYEQYF. CDR3 sequence (DNA): TGTGCCAGCAGCCTCACGGACCGGTACGAGCAGTACTTC.